This T cell receptor (beta chain) was sequenced in a study of T cells in Graves' hyperthyroidism and ophthalmopathy. Study-level results: The authors' 13 V-J model separated ophthalmopathy from stable hyperthyroidism.

Germline V CDR1 and CDR2: SGHRS, YFSETQ. Trimming shortened V by 7 bases and J by 7 bases, and 18 bases separated the two germline ends. This CDR3 contains 14 residues. Amplification targeted TCR beta CDR3 regions from RNA transcripts. First-round RT-PCR of the TCR CDR3 relied on the HTBI primer set. TCRdb reprocessed the multiplex PCR reads via MiXCR and lists one record per CDR3 protein. In the table there are about 500,000 distinct CDR3 sequences, roughly 15% of which are singletons. This clonotype was counted ten times or more. Its antigen is not known. Material: blood. This receptor was taken from a woman in her twenties or thirties with Graves' ophthalmopathy. This chain connects TRBV5-1 to TRBJ2-1, with D unclear. CDR3 loop: CASGLGANANEQFF. The CDR3 nucleotides read TGCGCCAGCGGGCTCGGAGCTAACGCAAATGAGCAGTTCTTC.